Listed below are T cell receptor beta chains from one sample, sequenced in a study of blood T cells in healthy people across ages. One entry per CDR3 protein, called by TCRdb with MiXCR from the 5' RACE reads. Of about 800,000 distinct CDR3 sequences in the sample, around 45% were seen once. The specimen was blood. The receptors derive from a man older than 75 in good health. Each CDR3 is given with its conserved first and last residue. D genes are given only for firm matches. Clone size appears in some rows only: once, few, many, or a class for an expanded clone.

j_gene | len | abundance | d_gene | v_gene | CDR3nt | CDR3aa
TRBJ1-2 | 13 | - | TRBD1 | TRBV20-1 | TGCAGTGCTAAGCAGGGGGAGGGCTATGGCTACACCTTC | CSAKQGEGYGYTF
TRBJ2-7 | 12 | few | TRBD1 | TRBV2 | TGTGCCAGCAGACTCGGACAGGACCAGCAGTACTTC | CASRLGQDQQYF
TRBJ2-1 | 15 | - | TRBD1 | TRBV29-1 | TGCAGCGTTGAGGGGGCCGGACAGGGGAACAATGAGCAGTTCTTC | CSVEGAGQGNNEQFF
TRBJ2-3 | 15 | - | - | TRBV12-3/TRBV12-4 | TGTGCCAGCAGTTTTCGGAGCGGATCCCCAGATACGCAGTATTTT | CASSFRSGSPDTQYF
TRBJ1-2 | 14 | - | TRBD1 | TRBV27 | TGTGCCAGCAGGGGTCGGGACAGGGAGGGGGGCTACACCTTC | CASRGRDREGGYTF
TRBJ2-1 | 14 | - | - | TRBV6-4 | TGTGCCAGCAGTCCGGAGGCAGGCTACAATGAGCAGTTCTTC | CASSPEAGYNEQFF
TRBJ2-7 | 15 | - | TRBD2 | TRBV7-2 | TGTGCCAGCAGCGCGACTAGCGGAGCCTACAATGAGCAGTACTTC | CASSATSGAYNEQYF
TRBJ2-5 | 14 | - | - | TRBV4-1 | TGCGCCAGCAGCCAAGAAATAGTTACGGAGACCCAGTACTTC | CASSQEIVTETQYF
TRBJ2-1 | 15 | - | - | TRBV3-1 | TGTGCCAGCAGCCAAGATTTCAGGGGCGACAATGAGCAGTTCTTC | CASSQDFRGDNEQFF
TRBJ2-7 | 13 | - | - | TRBV4-2 | TGTGCCAGCAGCCCACGGTTCGGGTACGAGCAGTACTTC | CASSPRFGYEQYF
TRBJ2-7 | 13 | - | - | TRBV12-3/TRBV12-4 | TGTGCCAGCAGTTTAAACTCCTTCCCCGAGCAGTACTTC | CASSLNSFPEQYF
TRBJ2-1 | 13 | - | - | TRBV29-1 | TGCAGCGTAGGACAAAAGGGACCTAATGAGCAGTTCTTC | CSVGQKGPNEQFF
TRBJ2-7 | 14 | - | - | TRBV28 | TGTGCCAGCAGTCCCGGGGTCAAGATCTACGAGCAGTACTTC | CASSPGVKIYEQYF